Shown below are 23 T cell receptor beta chains from a single sample sequenced in a study of regulatory T cells in long-lasting Graves disease. Described time point: newly diagnosed GD, antithyroid drugs for less than 3 months. PBMC-extracted RNA yielded the TCR library. Sequencing libraries for TCR beta were prepared with iRepertoire HTBI primers and Arm-PCR of CDR3 regions. A single record per CDR3 protein comes from TCRdb applying MiXCR to the multiplex PCR reads. The repertoire consists of some 220,000 distinct CDR3 sequences, with roughly 19% occurring once and the leading ten covering approximately 12%. The sample was also linked to a second study, of T cells in Graves' hyperthyroidism and ophthalmopathy.

The sample here was peripheral blood mononuclear cells (PBMCs), taken at new diagnosis, from a patient treated with antithyroid drugs. The receptors were sampled from a woman between 25 and 40 years old with Graves disease.

This clonotype has at least ten counts. The J gene is TRBJ1-2, the V gene TRBV28; weak D call: TRBD1 (6 bases). The CDR3 totals 16 residues. V was cut by 5 bases and J by 2 bases, with 18 bases left in between. The germline gives CDR1 MDHEN, CDR2 SYDVKM. CDR3 residues: CASSPVGDTRNYGYTF. The DNA of the CDR3 is TGTGCCAGCAGTCCTGTGGGGGACACCCGAAACTATGGCTACACCTTC.

This clonotype was recorded at least ten times. The chain links TRBV9 to TRBJ2-7, with 14 nucleotides matching TRBD2. V shed 4 bases, J shed 6 bases, and the junction held 9 bases outside the gene matches. The CDR3 has 16 amino acids. From germline, CDR1 is SGDLS and CDR2 YYNGEE. The CDR3 reads CASSPTGTSGSPEQYF. The CDR3 nucleotides read TGTGCCAGCAGCCCCACCGGGACTAGCGGGAGCCCCGAGCAGTACTTC.

This clonotype was detected ten times or more. The chain uses TRBV25-1 and TRBJ1-2; 7 bases line up with TRBD1. J was trimmed by 7 bases and V by 7 bases; bases with no gene match: 12. The CDR3 runs to 14 residues. Germline V lookup: CDR1 MGHDK, CDR2 SYGVNS. The CDR3 DNA sequence: TGTGCCAGCAACCCACAGGGGCGGTCTGGTGGCTACACCTTC. Its translation: CASNPQGRSGGYTF.

The chain combines TRBV2 with TRBJ2-7; 7 bases map to TRBD2. CDR1 is SNHLY, CDR2 FYNNEI, per germline. The junction had 6 bases not matched to a gene; V was cut back by 4 bases and J by 3 bases. The CDR3 contains 14 residues. Written as DNA, the CDR3 is TGTGCCAGCAGTGGGCAGGGAGGGTACTACGAGCAGTACTTC. Translated, it gives CASSGQGGYYEQYF.

This clonotype was observed a handful of times. The chain uses TRBV20-1 and TRBJ1-5, with D perhaps matching TRBD1 (5 bases). The CDR3 sequence is 14 residues long. The germline V gene has CDR1 DFQATT and CDR2 SNEGSKA (reference sequence). Trimming shortened V by 3 bases and J by 0 bases, and 9 bases separated the two germline ends. CDR3 DNA: TGCAGTGCTAGGACAGCTTATAGCAATCAGCCCCAGCATTTT. Protein sequence: CSARTAYSNQPQHF.

V usage is TRBV12-3 or TRBV12-4 and J usage is TRBJ2-7, with TRBD1 matching over 10 bases. Trimming at V came to 3 bases and at J to 3 bases, leaving 23 bases not matched to a gene. The CDR3 consists of 21 residues. The CDR3 protein is CASSFTSKFRDRGQTIYEQYF. The CDR3 bases are TGTGCCAGCAGTTTTACCTCTAAATTCCGGGACAGGGGCCAGACAATCTACGAGCAGTACTTC.

This clonotype showed up many times. The J gene is TRBJ1-5, the V gene TRBV2; D uncertain. Trimming stripped 0 bases from V and 2 bases from J, with 5 bases between. CDR1 is SNHLY, CDR2 FYNNEI, per germline. The CDR3 has 14 amino acids. CDR3 coding DNA: TGTGCCAGCAGTGAAGCGATGGGCAATCAGCCCCAGCATTTT. It specifies CASSEAMGNQPQHF.

The chain recombines TRBV5-5 with TRBJ1-2; 7 bases fit TRBD1. CDR1 SGHKS and CDR2 YYEKEE come from the germline V gene (reference sequence). The CDR3 consists of 14 residues. The ends lost 0 bases at V and 6 bases at J; junction bases unmatched: 5. In DNA, the CDR3 is TGTGCCAGCAGCTTGGGACAGGGTATAAATGGCTACACCTTC. Amino acids: CASSLGQGINGYTF.

This clonotype was seen many times. The rearrangement links TRBV29-1 to TRBJ2-5; no definite D call. The ends were cut back, 0 bases at V and 5 bases at J, with 13 bases in the middle. Germline V gene sequence: CDR1 SQVTM, CDR2 ANQGSEA. The CDR3 sequence is 14 residues long. CDR3 region: CSVEDRGVRETQYF. Here the CDR3 DNA reads TGCAGCGTTGAAGATCGAGGAGTCCGGGAGACCCAGTACTTC.

At least ten counts were recorded for this clonotype. The chain combines TRBV5-1 with TRBJ1-6; weak D call: TRBD1 (6 bases). This CDR3 has 16 amino acids. Germline loops: CDR1 SGHRS, CDR2 YFSETQ. With 3 bases removed from V and 8 bases from J, the gap between germline ends came to 18 bases. The CDR3 reads CASSSRRGSDYSPLHF. CDR3 nucleotides: TGCGCCAGCAGCTCCCGCAGGGGCAGCGATTATTCACCCCTCCACTTT.

Here the CDR3 DNA reads TGTGCCTGGCTAGCGGGAGGTGGGAATACGCAGTATTTT. As protein: CAWLAGGGNTQYF. This rearrangement joins TRBV30 to TRBJ2-3; 11 nucleotides align to TRBD2. V was clipped by 5 bases and J by 7 bases; unmatched bases: 5. Germline-derived CDR1 and CDR2 are GTSNPN and SVGIG (reference sequence). This CDR3 is 13 amino acids long.

This clonotype has a handful of counts. This chain links TRBV7-9 with TRBJ1-2; 9 bases agree with TRBD1. CDR1 is SEHNR, CDR2 FQNEAQ, per germline (reference sequence). CDR3 size: 14 residues. With V trimmed by 6 bases and J by 2 bases, 4 bases remained unmatched. The CDR3 is CASSWTGVNYGYTF. CDR3 DNA sequence: TGTGCCAGCAGTTGGACAGGGGTGAACTATGGCTACACCTTC.

This clonotype was seen many times. This chain connects TRBV28 to TRBJ1-2, with TRBD1 as a possible D gene (5 bases). Trimming cost V 7 bases and J 4 bases, with 10 bases left between them. Germline V gene sequence: CDR1 MDHEN, CDR2 SYDVKM. The length of the CDR3 is 12 residues. The CDR3 sequence: CASTPGGYGYTF. The CDR3 coding sequence is TGTGCCAGCACTCCGGGGGGCTATGGCTACACCTTC.

This clonotype was picked up many times. This chain uses TRBV30 with TRBJ1-2, with D possibly TRBD1 on 5 matching bases. The V and J ends lost 4 bases and 7 bases respectively, with 13 bases between them. Germline V gene sequence: CDR1 GTSNPN, CDR2 SVGIG (reference sequence). This CDR3 has 12 amino acids. CDR3 bases: TGTGCCTGGAATCCGGGGACGCGTGGCTACACCTTC. Its translation: CAWNPGTRGYTF.

The table lists this clonotype with many counts. The rearrangement joins TRBV6-2 or TRBV6-3 to TRBJ2-7; no firm D call. V lost 5 bases to trimming and J lost 1 base, with 21 bases between them. This CDR3 is 17 amino acids long. In germline, CDR1 is MNHEY, CDR2 SVGEGT. The DNA for the CDR3 is TGTGCCAGCAGTCAAGGGATCCCCGGCCGAACATCCTACGAGCAGTACTTC. It translates to CASSQGIPGRTSYEQYF.

A note on this clonotype: It differs at one base from a far larger clone, so likely a read error. The gene calls are TRBV30 and TRBJ2-4; D call uncertain. The assigned J gene may be wrong: the sequence end matches TRBJ1-2 better. Per germline, CDR1 GTSNPN and CDR2 SVGIG (reference sequence). The CDR3 has 14 residues. CDR3 sequence: CAWTYTEYGYGYTF. Written as DNA, the CDR3 is TGTGCCTGGACCTATACCGAATACGGCTATGGCTACACCTTC.

The J gene is TRBJ2-1, the V gene TRBV28; D is possibly TRBD2 (5 bases). CDR3 length equals 14 residues. From germline, CDR1 is MDHEN and CDR2 SYDVKM. Trimming cost V 5 bases and J 9 bases, with 17 bases left between them. The CDR3 DNA sequence: TGTGCCAGCAGTCCCACTAATTTTGAGGGTGAGCAGTTCTTC. Its protein is CASSPTNFEGEQFF.

This clonotype has at least ten counts. The chain carries TRBV27 and TRBJ2-3; D gene ambiguous. Per germline, CDR1 MNHEY and CDR2 SMNVEV (reference sequence). The CDR3 is 14 residues long. Trimming stripped 4 bases from V and 0 bases from J, with 8 bases between. This CDR3 reads CASSSYPSTDTQYF. For the CDR3, the DNA is TGTGCCAGCAGTTCCTACCCTAGCACAGATACGCAGTATTTT.

As to this clonotype: This likely came from a read error, as a far larger clone is one base away. DNA of the CDR3: TGTGCCACCAGCCCCACTACTAGCTCCAATGAGCAGTTCTTC. It translates to CATSPTTSSNEQFF. V gene TRBV15 combines with J gene TRBJ2-1, with a possible D match to TRBD2 (6 bases). V lost 5 bases and J 6 bases, leaving 14 bases between the germline ends. The CDR3 length is 14 residues. The germline V gene encodes CDR1 LNHNV and CDR2 YYDKDF (reference sequence).

This clonotype was detected many times. The V call is TRBV9, the J call TRBJ2-1; possible D gene TRBD2, 6 bases. CDR1 SGDLS and CDR2 YYNGEE come from the germline V gene. Trimming left V 3 bases short and J 8 bases short, with 21 bases between. The CDR3 sequence is 16 residues long. The chain's CDR3 is CASSARGLATRDEQFF. In DNA form, the CDR3 reads TGTGCCAGCAGCGCGCGCGGGCTAGCGACAAGGGATGAGCAGTTCTTC.

The table lists this clonotype with many counts. The J gene is TRBJ1-1, the V gene TRBV15, with D perhaps matching TRBD1 (5 bases). Germline-derived CDR1 and CDR2 are LNHNV and YYDKDF (reference sequence). The CDR3 contains 16 residues. V was trimmed by 1 base and J by 2 bases, leaving 14 bases between them. CDR3 sequence reads: CATSRGSGTDNTEAFF. The CDR3, as DNA: TGTGCCACCAGCAGAGGGTCGGGGACTGACAACACTGAAGCTTTCTTT. The entire variable domain, with the rest obtained from reference TRBV15 and TRBJ1-1, is as follows: DAMVIQNPRYQVTQFGKPVTLSCSQTLNHNVMYWYQQKSSQAPKLLFHYYDKDFNNEADTPDNFQSRRPNTSFCFLDIRSPGLGDTAMYLCATSRGSGTDNTEAFFGQGTRLTVV.

This clonotype showed up many times. The chain recombines TRBV2 with TRBJ2-1; D is ambiguous. CDR1 SNHLY and CDR2 FYNNEI come from the germline V gene. The CDR3 is 12 residues long. Trimming left V 4 bases short and J 6 bases short, with 7 bases between. CDR3 protein: CASSAGRNEQFF. CDR3 sequence (DNA): TGTGCCAGCAGTGCAGGCCGCAATGAGCAGTTCTTC. The full variable domain, with the rest looked up from reference TRBV2 and TRBJ2-1, is EPEVTQTPSHQVTQMGQEVILRCVPISNHLYFYWYRQILGQKVEFLVSFYNNEISEKSEIFDDQFSVERPDGSNFTLKIRSTKLEDSAMYFCASSAGRNEQFFGPGTRLTVL.

V usage is TRBV2 and J usage is TRBJ2-5; the D is unclear. This CDR3 comprises 11 residues. CDR1 and CDR2 (germline): SNHLY, FYNNEI. Deletions cut 6 bases from V and 5 bases from J, with 7 bases between. CDR3 sequence reads: CASRQRETQYF. In DNA, the CDR3 is TGTGCCAGCAGACAGAGGGAGACCCAGTACTTC.